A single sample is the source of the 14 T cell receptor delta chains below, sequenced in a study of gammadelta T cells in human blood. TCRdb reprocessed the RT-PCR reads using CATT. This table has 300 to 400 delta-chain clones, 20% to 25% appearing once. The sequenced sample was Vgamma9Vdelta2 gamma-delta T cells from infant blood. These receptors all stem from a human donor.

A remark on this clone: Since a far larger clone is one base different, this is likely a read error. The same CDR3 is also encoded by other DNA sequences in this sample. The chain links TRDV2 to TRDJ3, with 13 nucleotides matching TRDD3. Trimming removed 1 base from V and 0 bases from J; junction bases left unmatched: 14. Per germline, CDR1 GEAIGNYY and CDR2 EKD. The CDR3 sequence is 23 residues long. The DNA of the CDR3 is TGTGCCTGTGACACTGCACTGGGGGATACGCTCTCACCCTTCTCCTGGGACACCCGACAGATGTTTTTC. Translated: CACDTALGDTLSPFSWDTRQMFF.

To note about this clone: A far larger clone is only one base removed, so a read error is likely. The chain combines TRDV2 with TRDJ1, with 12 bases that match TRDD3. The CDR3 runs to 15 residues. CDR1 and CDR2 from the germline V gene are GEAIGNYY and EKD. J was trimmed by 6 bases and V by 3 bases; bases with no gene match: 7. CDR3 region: CACDSLLGDTNKLIF. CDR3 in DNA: TGTGCCTGTGACTCCTTACTGGGGGATACCAATAAACTCATCTTT.

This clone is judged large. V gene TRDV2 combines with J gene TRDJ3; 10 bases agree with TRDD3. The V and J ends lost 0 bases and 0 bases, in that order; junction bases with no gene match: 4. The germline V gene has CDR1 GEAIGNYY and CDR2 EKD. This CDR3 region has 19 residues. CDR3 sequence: CACDTAAGGYSWDTRQMFF. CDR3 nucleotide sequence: TGTGCCTGTGACACCGCAGCTGGGGGATACTCCTGGGACACCCGACAGATGTTTTTC.

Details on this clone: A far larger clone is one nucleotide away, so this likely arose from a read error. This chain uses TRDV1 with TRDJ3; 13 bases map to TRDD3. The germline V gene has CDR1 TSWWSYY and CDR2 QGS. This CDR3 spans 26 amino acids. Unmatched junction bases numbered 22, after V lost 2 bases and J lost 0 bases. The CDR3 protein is CALGEICRLVFATGGYVSWDTRQMFF. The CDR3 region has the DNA TGTGCTCTTGGGGAAATATGTAGGTTGGTTTTCGCGACTGGGGGATACGTCTCCTGGGACACCCGACAGATGTTTTTC.

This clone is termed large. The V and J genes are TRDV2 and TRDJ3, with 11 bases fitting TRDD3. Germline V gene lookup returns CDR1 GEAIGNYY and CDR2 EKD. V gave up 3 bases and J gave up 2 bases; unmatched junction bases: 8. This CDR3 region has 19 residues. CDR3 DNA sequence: TGTGCCTGTGACCTCATGGGGGATACGCGCACCTGGGACACCCGACAGATGTTTTTC. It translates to CACDLMGDTRTWDTRQMFF.

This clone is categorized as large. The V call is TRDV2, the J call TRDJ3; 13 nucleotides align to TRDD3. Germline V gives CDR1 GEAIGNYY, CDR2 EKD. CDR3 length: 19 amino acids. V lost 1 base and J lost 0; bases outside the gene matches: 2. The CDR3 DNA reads TGTGCCTGTGACACACTGGGGGATACGAGCTCCTGGGACACCCGACAGATGTTTTTC. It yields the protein CACDTLGDTSSWDTRQMFF.

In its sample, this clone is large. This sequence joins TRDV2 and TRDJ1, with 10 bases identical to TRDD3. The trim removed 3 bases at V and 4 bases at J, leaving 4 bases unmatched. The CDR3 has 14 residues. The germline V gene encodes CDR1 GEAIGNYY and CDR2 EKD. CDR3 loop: CACDVLGDLDKLIF. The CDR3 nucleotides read TGTGCCTGTGACGTACTGGGGGATCTCGATAAACTCATCTTT.

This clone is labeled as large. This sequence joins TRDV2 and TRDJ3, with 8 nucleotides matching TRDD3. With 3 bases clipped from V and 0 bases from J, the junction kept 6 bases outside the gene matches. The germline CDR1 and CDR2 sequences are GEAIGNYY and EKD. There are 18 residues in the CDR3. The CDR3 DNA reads TGTGCCTGTGACTACTGGGGGCTGAGCTCCTGGGACACCCGACAGATGTTTTTC. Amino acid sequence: CACDYWGLSSWDTRQMFF.

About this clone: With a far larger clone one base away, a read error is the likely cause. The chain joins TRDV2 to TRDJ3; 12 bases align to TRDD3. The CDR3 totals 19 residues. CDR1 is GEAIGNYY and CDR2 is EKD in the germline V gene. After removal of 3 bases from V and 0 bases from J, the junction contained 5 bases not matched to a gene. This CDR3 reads CACDAAGGYGSWDTRQMFF. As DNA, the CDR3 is TGTGCCTGTGACGCGGCTGGGGGATACGGCTCCTGGGACACCCGACAGATGTTTTTC.

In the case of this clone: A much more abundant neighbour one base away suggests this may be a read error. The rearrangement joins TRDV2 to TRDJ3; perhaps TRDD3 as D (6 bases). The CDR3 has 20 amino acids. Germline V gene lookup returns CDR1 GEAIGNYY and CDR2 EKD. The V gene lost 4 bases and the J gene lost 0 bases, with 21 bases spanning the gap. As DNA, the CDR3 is TGTGCCTGTGAGACCGTAGGACGGGGGAACAGCTCCTGGGACACCCGACAGATGTTTTTC. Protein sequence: CACETVGRGNSSWDTRQMFF.

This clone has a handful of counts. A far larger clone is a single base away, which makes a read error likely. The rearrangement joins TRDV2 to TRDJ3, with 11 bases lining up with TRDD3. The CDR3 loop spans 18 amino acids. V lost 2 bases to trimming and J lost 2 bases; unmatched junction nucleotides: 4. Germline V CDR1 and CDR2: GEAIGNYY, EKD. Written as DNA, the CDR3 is TGTGCCTGTGACAGCGTACTGGGGGATACCTGGGACACCCGACAGATGTTTTTC. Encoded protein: CACDSVLGDTWDTRQMFF.

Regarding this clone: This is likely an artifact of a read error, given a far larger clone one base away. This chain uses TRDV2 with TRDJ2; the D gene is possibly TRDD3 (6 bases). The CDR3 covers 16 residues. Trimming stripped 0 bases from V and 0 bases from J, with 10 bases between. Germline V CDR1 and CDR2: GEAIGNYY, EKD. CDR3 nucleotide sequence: TGTGCCTGTGACACCGTGAGGGATACTTTGACAGCACAACTCTTCTTT. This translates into CACDTVRDTLTAQLFF.

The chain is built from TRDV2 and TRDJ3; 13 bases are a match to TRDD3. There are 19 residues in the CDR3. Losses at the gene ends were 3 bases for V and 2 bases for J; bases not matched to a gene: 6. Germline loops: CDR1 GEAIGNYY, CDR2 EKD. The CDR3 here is CACDPATGGYAWDTRQMFF. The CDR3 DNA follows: TGTGCCTGTGACCCGGCAACTGGGGGATACGCCTGGGACACCCGACAGATGTTTTTC.

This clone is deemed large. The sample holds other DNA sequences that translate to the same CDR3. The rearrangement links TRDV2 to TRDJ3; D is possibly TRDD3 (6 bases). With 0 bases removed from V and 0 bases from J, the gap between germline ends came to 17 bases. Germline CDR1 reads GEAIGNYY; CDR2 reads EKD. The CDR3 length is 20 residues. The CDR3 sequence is CACDTVGRGNSSWDTRQMFF. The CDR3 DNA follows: TGTGCCTGTGACACCGTAGGACGGGGGAACAGCTCCTGGGACACCCGACAGATGTTTTTC.